The rows below give T cell receptor beta chains drawn from one sample of a study of vaccination and CD4 T cells after COVID-19. For these receptors, no antigen is known. Using its own MiXCR run on the PCR reads, TCRdb lists one record per CDR3 protein. The sample has approximately 10,000 distinct CDR3 sequences; 60% to 75% are singletons. The sequenced material came from CD4+ T cells from blood, cultured in vitro. These receptors were collected from a human donor who had recovered from COVID-19. The CDR3 runs from the conserved cysteine through the conserved F or W. A D gene is named only where the DNA matches it firmly. A row's size may be missing; if present it is once, few, many or a size class.

V,length,size,D,J,CDR3,DNA
TRBV7-9,14,.,.,TRBJ1-2,CASSPADYFYGYTF,TGTGCCAGCAGCCCGGCGGACTACTTCTATGGCTACACCTTC
TRBV19,12,.,.,TRBJ2-2,CASSPGTGELFF,TGTGCCAGTAGCCCTGGCACCGGGGAGCTGTTTTTT
TRBV20-1,13,.,TRBD1,TRBJ1-1,CSAGTGGHTEAFF,TGCAGTGCCGGCACAGGGGGCCACACTGAAGCTTTCTTT
TRBV6-2/TRBV6-3,15,few,.,TRBJ2-2,CASRQGLGNTGELFF,TGTGCCAGCAGGCAGGGACTCGGTAACACCGGGGAGCTGTTTTTT
TRBV19,16,.,.,TRBJ2-2,CASSILGTGNTGELFF,TGTGCCAGTAGTATATTGGGGACGGGAAACACCGGGGAGCTGTTTTTT
TRBV6-1,14,once,.,TRBJ1-5,CASRRGAGNQPQHF,TGTGCCAGCAGGCGAGGGGCAGGCAATCAGCCCCAGCATTTT
TRBV12-3/TRBV12-4,13,.,.,TRBJ1-2,CASSLAGDTGYTF,TGTGCCAGCAGTTTAGCAGGGGATACCGGCTACACCTTC
TRBV2,12,.,.,TRBJ2-5,CASRGSQETQYF,TGTGCCAGCAGAGGCAGCCAAGAGACCCAGTACTTC
TRBV11-3,16,.,TRBD1,TRBJ1-1,CASSRGGQGVGTEAFF,TGTGCCAGCAGCCGAGGGGGGCAGGGGGTTGGCACTGAAGCTTTCTTT
TRBV28,15,.,TRBD1,TRBJ1-2,CASIKQDRGRSGYTF,TGTGCCAGCATCAAGCAGGACAGGGGGAGGAGTGGCTACACCTTC
TRBV7-6,13,.,TRBD1,TRBJ1-1,CASSGTANTEAFF,TGTGCCAGCAGCGGGACAGCCAACACTGAAGCTTTCTTT
TRBV7-8,17,.,.,TRBJ1-1,CASSLVGGSGMNTEAFF,TGTGCCAGCAGCTTAGTGGGCGGCTCCGGCATGAACACTGAAGCTTTCTTT
TRBV28,18,.,TRBD2,TRBJ2-1,CASSPGLAFMSSYNEQFF,TGTGCCAGCAGCCCGGGACTAGCCTTTATGAGCTCCTACAATGAGCAGTTCTTC
TRBV5-1,24,.,.,TRBJ2-7,CASTNQTSMYLCASRGPPSYEQYF,.
TRBV4-2,14,.,.,TRBJ1-2,CASSQVRDYYGYTF,TGTGCCAGCAGCCAAGTCAGGGACTACTATGGCTACACCTTC
TRBV28,12,.,.,TRBJ2-7,CASKTGSYEQYF,TGTGCCAGTAAAACAGGGTCCTACGAGCAGTACTTC
TRBV6-1,12,.,.,TRBJ1-5,CASSGEGQPQHF,TGTGCCAGCAGTGGGGAGGGTCAGCCCCAGCATTTT
TRBV7-3,11,.,.,TRBJ2-3,CASRWRDTQYF,TGTGCCAGCAGGTGGAGGGATACGCAGTATTTT
TRBV24-1,16,.,.,TRBJ2-3,CATSDRDEGRTDTQYF,TGTGCCACCAGTGACCGAGACGAGGGGCGCACAGATACGCAGTATTTT
TRBV4-1,18,.,.,TRBJ1-3,CASSQGPRQRLSGNTIYF,TGCGCCAGCAGCCAAGGGCCACGACAGAGACTCTCTGGAAACACCATATATTTT
TRBV20-1,15,.,.,TRBJ1-6,CSAQTGGSYNSPLHF,TGCAGTGCCCAGACGGGGGGCTCCTATAATTCACCCCTCCACTTT
TRBV7-2,11,.,.,TRBJ2-1,CASSLRNEQFF,TGTGCCAGCAGCTTACGCAATGAGCAGTTCTTC